This T cell receptor (beta chain) was obtained from a study of technical replicates of blood from several donors. Using immunoSEQ multiplex PCR, the repertoire was profiled, and TCRdb retains in-frame clones only, with some absent. Found here are tens of thousands of clones, almost 98% of them singletons; the top ten hold 0.2% to 0.25%. V lost 2 bases, J lost 2 bases, and 13 bases lay in between. The CDR3 consists of 15 residues. Germline V lookup: CDR1 KGHSH, CDR2 LQKENI. The table lists this clone with a count of one. The V and J genes are TRBV18 and TRBJ2-7; tentatively, D is TRBD2 (6 bases). The receptor's source is a human donor in good health. Sequences were obtained from T cells isolated from PBMCs. Here the CDR3 reads CASSPGRSGPYEQYF. The CDR3, as DNA: TGTGCCAGCTCACCAGGGAGGAGCGGTCCCTACGAGCAGTACTTC.